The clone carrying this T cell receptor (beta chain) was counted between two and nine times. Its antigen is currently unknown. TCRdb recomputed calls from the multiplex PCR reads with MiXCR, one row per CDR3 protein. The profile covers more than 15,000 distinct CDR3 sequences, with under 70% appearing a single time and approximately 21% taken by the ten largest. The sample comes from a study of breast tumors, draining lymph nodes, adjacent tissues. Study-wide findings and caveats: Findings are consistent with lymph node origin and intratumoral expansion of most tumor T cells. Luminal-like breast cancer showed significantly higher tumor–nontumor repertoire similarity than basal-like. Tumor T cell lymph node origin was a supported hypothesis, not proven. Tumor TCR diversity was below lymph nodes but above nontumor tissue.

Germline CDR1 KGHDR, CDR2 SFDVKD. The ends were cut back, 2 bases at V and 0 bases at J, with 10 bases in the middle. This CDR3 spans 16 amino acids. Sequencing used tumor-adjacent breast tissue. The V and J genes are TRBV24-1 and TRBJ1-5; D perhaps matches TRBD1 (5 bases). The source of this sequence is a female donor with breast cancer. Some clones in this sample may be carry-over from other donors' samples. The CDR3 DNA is TGTGCCACCAGTGATTCACAGGCATATAGCAATCAGCCCCAGCATTTT. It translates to CATSDSQAYSNQPQHF.